Listed below are T cell receptor beta chains from one sample, sequenced in a study of T cells in Graves' hyperthyroidism and ophthalmopathy. Each CDR3 protein gets one entry after TCRdb re-called the multiplex PCR reads with MiXCR. The table shows 300,000 to 400,000 distinct CDR3 sequences, with around 13% occurring only once. The sequenced sample was blood. The receptors here all came from a young woman with Graves' hyperthyroidism. Both conserved end residues are part of each CDR3. Each record gives: D gene, J gene, clone size, V gene, CDR3 DNA, CDR3 protein. A D gene is named only where the DNA matches it firmly. Clone size is shown for a subset of rows, as once, few, many or a class of expanded clone.

>TRBD2|TRBJ2-5|many|TRBV7-2
TGTGCCAGCAGCTTAGTGCCTAGCGGGAGCCGAGAGACCCAGTACTTC
CASSLVPSGSRETQYF
>TRBD2|TRBJ2-1|.|TRBV24-1
TGTGCCACCAGTGATTTGCGGTCCGAACTAGCGGGAGGGCGGGATGAGCAGTTCTTC
CATSDLRSELAGGRDEQFF
>.|TRBJ2-5|few|TRBV7-6
TGTGCCAGCAGCTTTCTAACCTTCGCGGAGACCCAGTACTTC
CASSFLTFAETQYF
>.|TRBJ1-5|few|TRBV19
TGTGCCAGTCATCCCAGGGTTAGTAGCAATCAGCCCCAGCATTTT
CASHPRVSSNQPQHF
>TRBD2|TRBJ2-1|.|TRBV11-2
TGTGCCAGCAGCTTGACTAGCGGGGGGTTCAATCAGCAGTTCTTC
CASSLTSGGFNQQFF
>.|TRBJ2-3|.|TRBV5-4
TGTGCCAGCAGCTTGAGAACAGCTCTCACAGATACGCAGTATTTT
CASSLRTALTDTQYF
>TRBD2|TRBJ2-2|many|TRBV10-1
TGCGCCAGCAGTGACTCGGGGGGGAACACCGGGGAGCTGTTTTTT
CASSDSGGNTGELFF
>.|TRBJ2-1|.|TRBV28
TGTGCCAGCAGTTTATACTTGGCATATGAGCAGTTCTTC
CASSLYLAYEQFF
>.|TRBJ1-1|many|TRBV20-1
TGCAGTGCTATTCAGGGCAGGGGTGAAGCTTTCTTT
CSAIQGRGEAFF
>.|TRBJ1-2|many|TRBV28
TGTGCCAGCAATGAAAGCGGACTCAGGTTTGGCTACACCTTC
CASNESGLRFGYTF
>.|TRBJ1-4|few|TRBV6-1
TGTGCCAGCAGGAAGCGGGGAACTAATGAAAAACTGTTTTTT
CASRKRGTNEKLFF
>TRBD2|TRBJ2-1|many|TRBV29-1
TGCAGCGTTGGGCCGAAGTTAGCGGGAGGCAATGAGCAGTTCTTC
CSVGPKLAGGNEQFF
>.|TRBJ2-1|.|TRBV3-1
TGTGCCAGCAGCCAGCGATTAGCGGCCTACAATGAGCAGTTCTTC
CASSQRLAAYNEQFF
>.|TRBJ1-5|many|TRBV6-2/TRBV6-3
TGTGCCAGCAGCGACACCAGAAATCAGCCCCAGCATTTT
CASSDTRNQPQHF
>TRBD1|TRBJ2-1|few|TRBV29-1
TGCAGCTCTTGCAGGGGGAACAATGAGCAGTTCTTC
CSSCRGNNEQFF
>.|TRBJ2-5|many|TRBV30
TGTGCCTGGAGTGGATCCAGGGGTGGGACCCAGTACTTC
CAWSGSRGGTQYF
>TRBD1|TRBJ2-5|many|TRBV28
TGTGCCAGCAGCCCAGGTGGGACAGGAGAGACCCAGTACTTC
CASSPGGTGETQYF
>.|TRBJ2-3|few|TRBV7-8
TGTGCCAGCAGCGCGCACACAGATACGCAGTATTTT
CASSAHTDTQYF
>TRBD2|TRBJ2-7|many|TRBV6-8
TGTGCCAGCAGTCGGTTTGAGGGACTAGGAGGCTACGAGCAGTACTTC
CASSRFEGLGGYEQYF
>TRBD1|TRBJ2-2|many|TRBV28
TGTGCCAGCAGGACAGGGTCCCCCGAGGAGCTGTTTTTT
CASRTGSPEELFF
>.|TRBJ2-5|.|TRBV15
TGTGCCACCAGCAGAGAAAGGGATAGGACCCAGTACTTC
CATSRERDRTQYF
>TRBD1|TRBJ1-1|many|TRBV6-1
TGTGCCAGCAGTGAAGCCCTCGGGACAGGGCCCGAAAAAGCTTTCTTT
CASSEALGTGPEKAFF
>.|TRBJ2-1|.|TRBV11-3
TGTGCCAGCAGCTACAGGGGCGGGGAATACAATGAGCAGTTCTTC
CASSYRGGEYNEQFF
>.|TRBJ2-7|.|TRBV4-2
TGTGCCAGCAGCCAAGATGCCCTCTACGAGCAGTACTTC
CASSQDALYEQYF
>.|TRBJ1-6|few|TRBV4-1
TGCGCCAGCAGCCAAGAGAGGGATTCACCCCTCCACTTT
CASSQERDSPLHF
>.|TRBJ2-2|.|TRBV20-1
TGCAGTGCTCTTAGCCATTCTGGGCTCGGGGCCAACACCGGGGAGCTGTTTTTT
CSALSHSGLGANTGELFF
>.|TRBJ2-7|few|TRBV18
TGTGCCAGCTCACCATTTCGGAGCTCCTACGAGCAGTACTTC
CASSPFRSSYEQYF
>TRBD1|TRBJ2-5|.|TRBV5-6
TGTGCCAGCAGCTCTTGGACAGGAACGGAGTACTTC
CASSSWTGTEYF
>TRBD1|TRBJ2-1|.|TRBV7-2
TGTGCCAGCAGATCCGGGACAGGGAAGTTCTTC
CASRSGTGKFF
>.|TRBJ2-3|.|TRBV15
TGTGCCACCAGCAGAGATAGATCCCAGCCTAGAGGTACAGATACGCAGTATTTT
CATSRDRSQPRGTDTQYF
>.|TRBJ1-2|.|TRBV4-2
TGTGCCAGCAGCCAAGATAACGGATACTATGGCTACACCTTC
CASSQDNGYYGYTF
>.|TRBJ1-2|few|TRBV7-9
TGTGCCAGCAGCTTATGGGACTATGGCTACACCTTC
CASSLWDYGYTF
>.|TRBJ2-1|few|TRBV7-9
TGTGCCAGCAGCTTATTAGTGGCTGAGCAGTTCTTC
CASSLLVAEQFF
>.|TRBJ2-7|many|TRBV20-1
TGCAGTGCTAGGTCTACCGAGCAGTACTTC
CSARSTEQYF
>.|TRBJ1-1|few|TRBV11-2
TGTGCCAGCAGCCCCACCGGGACCGGGGCATTTGCTTTCTTT
CASSPTGTGAFAFF
>TRBD1|TRBJ2-7|.|TRBV30
TGTGCCCACGACACCGGGACAGGGTACGAGCAGTACTTC
CAHDTGTGYEQYF
>.|TRBJ2-7|few|TRBV20-1
TGCAGTGCTCCCCTGAGTTTGGGCGGCACCTCCTTTGAGCAGTACTTC
CSAPLSLGGTSFEQYF
>.|TRBJ1-2|many|TRBV28
TGTGCCAGCAGTTTTTGGTCAGGGGTGATTGGCTACACCTTC
CASSFWSGVIGYTF
>TRBD1|TRBJ2-2|many|TRBV12-3/TRBV12-4
TGTGCCAGCAGTTCGACAGGGCCTGGAGTCGGGGAGCTGTTTTTT
CASSSTGPGVGELFF
>TRBD1|TRBJ1-1|many|TRBV6-1
TGTGCCTCCCAGGGACAGGGGAACACTGAAGCTTTCTTT
CASQGQGNTEAFF
>TRBD2|TRBJ2-7|few|TRBV5-1
TGCGCCAGCAGCCCGACTAGCGGGAGGGGCTCCTACGAGCAGTACTTC
CASSPTSGRGSYEQYF
>.|TRBJ1-2|.|TRBV10-3
TGTGCCATCAGTGAGTCGGCCACCTATGGCTACACCTTC
CAISESATYGYTF